A selection of T cell receptor beta chains follows, all from one sample in a study of blood T cell repertoires in COVID-19. Profiling relied on immunoSEQ multiplex PCR, and the TCRdb table lists in-frame clones only, not all of them. The data hold about 180,000 clones, with 70% to 85% observed a single time. Sequencing used PBMCs or T cells enriched from blood (not recorded which). The receptors derive from a woman in her fifties or sixties who had recovered from COVID-19. Both conserved end residues are part of each CDR3. A D gene is named only where the DNA matches it firmly. Clone size, where shown, is once, few, many, or a class for clones that have expanded.

v_gene,abundance,d_gene,j_gene,CDR3nt,CDR3aa
TRBV24-1,-,-,TRBJ2-3,TGTGCCACCCAGGCATCCACTAGCACAGATACGCAGTATTTT,CATQASTSTDTQYF
TRBV5-1,-,-,TRBJ2-1,TGCGCCAGCAGCTTTCAAGCCGGCGGGGCCTACAATGAGCAGTTCTTC,CASSFQAGGAYNEQFF
TRBV5-1,-,-,TRBJ1-5,TGCGCCGACCATTATAGAGCAGGGTATAGCAATCAGCCCCAGCATTTT,CADHYRAGYSNQPQHF
TRBV28,-,TRBD2,TRBJ2-1,TGTGCCAGCAGTTTAGGGACTAGCGGAGTACATGAGCAGTTCTTC,CASSLGTSGVHEQFF
TRBV4-1,-,-,TRBJ2-1,TGCGCCAGCAGCCGGGGGCCCGACAATGAGCAGTTCTTC,CASSRGPDNEQFF
TRBV27,many,TRBD2,TRBJ2-7,TGTGCCAGCAGCCCGGGACTAGCGGGACGTAACAACGAGCAGTACTTC,CASSPGLAGRNNEQYF
TRBV9,-,TRBD2,TRBJ2-2,TGTGCCAGCAGCGTAGCTAGCGGGAGGGCCGACGGGGAGCTGTTTTTT,CASSVASGRADGELFF
TRBV6-6,once,-,TRBJ1-5,TGTGCCAGCAGGACCGGAGATAGCAATCAGCCCCAGCATTTT,CASRTGDSNQPQHF
TRBV6-1,-,-,TRBJ1-1,TGTGCCAGCAGTGAAGCGCGTTCAAGTAGGGGGAACACTGAAGCTTTCTTT,CASSEARSSRGNTEAFF
TRBV19,-,TRBD2,TRBJ2-3,TGTGCCAGTAGTAAGCGGGAGGTAGATACGCAGTATTTT,CASSKREVDTQYF
TRBV29-1,-,-,TRBJ1-6,TGCAGCGTTGGGCAGGGAAGAAATTCACCCCTCCACTTT,CSVGQGRNSPLHF
TRBV15,once,-,TRBJ2-1,TGTGCCACCAGCAGAGATCGGGTTGGGGGGTTCGGCTCCTACAATGAGCAGTTCTTC,CATSRDRVGGFGSYNEQFF
TRBV4-2,many,-,TRBJ1-4,TGTGCCAGCAGCCAAGATAGAGTTGCAACTAATGAAAAACTGTTTTTT,CASSQDRVATNEKLFF
TRBV19,once,-,TRBJ2-3,TGTGCCAGTAGTATAGGGCCCAGCACAGATACGCAGTATTTT,CASSIGPSTDTQYF
TRBV6-2/TRBV6-3,few,TRBD1,TRBJ1-2,TGTGCCAGCAGCACCATGGACAGGGCTAACTATGGCTACACCTTC,CASSTMDRANYGYTF
TRBV11-2,-,-,TRBJ2-7,TGTGCCAGCAGCTTAGTATCCGAGCAGTACTTC,CASSLVSEQYF
TRBV9,-,-,TRBJ2-1,TGTGCCAGCAGCACCAGACAGGTGGGAGTAGGGGAGCAGTTCTTC,CASSTRQVGVGEQFF
TRBV7-2,-,-,TRBJ2-7,TGTGCCAGCAGCGCTATTAAACAGGGTTACGAGCAGTACTTC,CASSAIKQGYEQYF
TRBV5-1,-,TRBD1,TRBJ1-4,TGCGCCAGCAGCTTGCAAGCTACAGGGGGTGCAACTAATGAAAAACTGTTTTTT,CASSLQATGGATNEKLFF
TRBV30,-,TRBD1,TRBJ2-2,TGTGCCTGGACGACCTTCACAGGGGCCCGCACCGGGGAGCTGTTTTTT,CAWTTFTGARTGELFF
TRBV6-5,-,TRBD1,TRBJ1-1,TGTGCCAGCAGTCCGCCAGGGGGCACTGAAGCTTTCTTT,CASSPPGGTEAFF
TRBV29-1,-,TRBD1,TRBJ1-2,TGCAGCGTTGTTGTCTACCACAGGGGGCAGGGTGGCTACACCTTC,CSVVVYHRGQGGYTF
TRBV28,-,-,TRBJ2-3,TGTGCCGGAAGTCAGGGCACAGATACGCAGTATTTT,CAGSQGTDTQYF
TRBV6-5,-,-,TRBJ2-5,TGTGCCAGCAGCACCCCGTCGGCCCAGTACTTC,CASSTPSAQYF
TRBV28,-,-,TRBJ1-4,TGTGCCAGCAGTTTATACAGGGCGGATAATGAAAAACTGTTTTTT,CASSLYRADNEKLFF